This is a list of T cell receptor beta chains from one sample in a study of response to subunit inactivated influenza vaccine. A single record per CDR3 protein comes from TCRdb applying MiXCR to the RT-PCR reads. The table includes 150,000 to 200,000 distinct CDR3 sequences, about 10% detected once. The sample here was CD8+ T cells sorted from PBMCs, taken around 25 months after vaccination. Receptors originate from a man in his fifties or sixties who received an inactivated influenza vaccine. CDR3s include the opening cysteine and the closing phenylalanine or tryptophan. A D gene is named only where the DNA matches it firmly. Size tells how often a clone was seen (once, few, many) or the class of an expanded clone, and some rows leave it out.

>TRBD1|15|TRBJ1-5|many|TRBV27
TGTGCCAGCAGTTTATGGGGACAGGCGGGTCAGCCCCAGCATTTT
CASSLWGQAGQPQHF
>TRBD1|16|TRBJ1-2|many|TRBV10-3
TGTGCCATCAGTGAGGCCTCCGGGACAGGCGCCTATGGCTACACCTTC
CAISEASGTGAYGYTF
>TRBD1|13|TRBJ2-7|NA|TRBV27
TGTGCCAGGACAGGGGGCCCCCCCTACGAGCAGTACTTC
CARTGGPPYEQYF
>NA|13|TRBJ2-7|many|TRBV29-1
TGCAGCGTTGTTCCCTCGACAGGCTACGAGCAGTACTTC
CSVVPSTGYEQYF
>NA|14|TRBJ2-7|many|TRBV4-2
TGTGCCAGCAGCCAAGATACAAAAATCTACGAGCAGTACTTC
CASSQDTKIYEQYF
>NA|13|TRBJ2-3|few|TRBV29-1
TGCAGCGTTGAAGAGCGCTTGGCAGATACGCAGTATTTT
CSVEERLADTQYF
>NA|15|TRBJ2-3|few|TRBV6-4
TGTGCCAGCAGTGAAGGGGGTAGCGGCACAGATACGCAGTATTTT
CASSEGGSGTDTQYF
>NA|14|TRBJ2-3|NA|TRBV27
TGTGCCAGCAGTTTTTTGGGGGCACCAGATACGCAGTATTTT
CASSFLGAPDTQYF
>NA|17|TRBJ2-2|NA|TRBV5-7
TGTGCCAGCAGCTTGGTTGACTCAGGCCCAGGACCCGGGGAGCTGTTTTTT
CASSLVDSGPGPGELFF
>NA|13|TRBJ1-1|few|TRBV28
TGTGCCAGCAGTTTTGGCTTCACCAGATTACAGGAATTT
CASSFGFTRLQEF
>NA|15|TRBJ2-7|few|TRBV4-1
TGCGCCAGCAGCCAGGTTGGGGGGCCTCCCTACGAGCAGTACTTC
CASSQVGGPPYEQYF
>NA|14|TRBJ2-7|NA|TRBV28
TGTGCCAGCAGTTTAAGGGCCTATCCCTACGAGCAGTACTTC
CASSLRAYPYEQYF
>NA|16|TRBJ2-2|few|TRBV24-1
TGTGCCACCAGTGATTCGACTAGGGTGTACACCGGGGAGCTGTTTTTT
CATSDSTRVYTGELFF
>NA|12|TRBJ1-6|NA|TRBV28
TGTGCCAGCAGTTTAGCGAATTCACCCCTCCACTTT
CASSLANSPLHF
>NA|16|TRBJ2-1|few|TRBV7-2
TGTGCCAGCAGCCACCCCCCCGCGGGTGGATACAATGAGCAGTTCTTC
CASSHPPAGGYNEQFF
>TRBD1|17|TRBJ2-7|NA|TRBV6-4
TGTGCCAGCACCCTAACTCCCGGGACAGGGGACACCTACGAGCAGTACTTC
CASTLTPGTGDTYEQYF
>NA|15|TRBJ1-4|NA|TRBV7-2
TGTGCCAGCAGCTTAGGTCCTGCAACTAATGAAAAACTGTTTTTT
CASSLGPATNEKLFF
>NA|15|TRBJ1-6|NA|TRBV15
TGTGCCACCAGCAGAGACGACAGAAATAATTCACCCCTCCACTTT
CATSRDDRNNSPLHF
>NA|16|TRBJ2-7|many|TRBV29-1
TGCAGCGTTGAATTTGGGAGGACAGGCATGATCGACGAGCAGTACTTC
CSVEFGRTGMIDEQYF
>NA|12|TRBJ2-2|many|TRBV4-1
TGCGCCAGCAGCCAATCGAACGGGGAGCTGTTTTTT
CASSQSNGELFF
>TRBD2|16|TRBJ2-1|few|TRBV5-6
TGTGCCAGCACCTCCGGGACTAGCGGGGGGGCCGGTGAGCAGTTCTTC
CASTSGTSGGAGEQFF
>NA|14|TRBJ2-3|many|TRBV12-3/TRBV12-4
TGTGCCAGCAGAACGGACAGAAGCACAGATACGCAGTATTTT
CASRTDRSTDTQYF
>NA|14|TRBJ1-5|NA|TRBV25-1
TGTGCCAGCAGGAGCGGGGCTGGCAATCAGCCCCAGCATTTT
CASRSGAGNQPQHF
>TRBD2|16|TRBJ2-7|NA|TRBV7-8
TGTGCCAGCAGCTTTCAACTAGCGGGGGATTCCTACGAGCAGTACTTC
CASSFQLAGDSYEQYF
>NA|14|TRBJ2-3|NA|TRBV14
TGTGCCAGCAGCCAACTAAACAGGGCAGATACGCAGTATTTT
CASSQLNRADTQYF
>TRBD1|16|TRBJ1-5|NA|TRBV15
TGTGCCACCAGCGGCCTGACAGGGAGGGGCAATCAGCCCCAGCATTTT
CATSGLTGRGNQPQHF
>NA|13|TRBJ1-2|many|TRBV4-1
TGCGCCAGCAGCCAGGAACTCAACTATGGCTACACCTTC
CASSQELNYGYTF
>NA|11|TRBJ2-7|many|TRBV25-1
TGTGCCAGCAGTGCTTCCTACGAGCAGTACTTC
CASSASYEQYF
>NA|15|TRBJ2-7|many|TRBV7-9
TGTGCCAGCAGCTTAGCATACGACGGAACCTACGAGCAGTACTTC
CASSLAYDGTYEQYF
>TRBD1|16|TRBJ2-1|many|TRBV15
TGTGCCACCAGCAGAGGAGACACAGGGGGATACAATGAGCAGTTCTTC
CATSRGDTGGYNEQFF
>TRBD1|16|TRBJ2-1|few|TRBV6-1
TGTGCCAGCCCAATAACCACAGGGGGTCTTCGGAATGAGCAGTTCTTC
CASPITTGGLRNEQFF
>TRBD2|17|TRBJ2-5|many|TRBV4-3
TGCGCCAGCAGCCATGACATTATAGCGGGCGCGAAGGAGACCCAGTACTTC
CASSHDIIAGAKETQYF
>TRBD2|15|TRBJ2-7|NA|TRBV9
TGTGCCAGCAGCACCGGACTAGCGGGCGTTTACGAGCAGTACTTC
CASSTGLAGVYEQYF
>TRBD2|16|TRBJ2-7|NA|TRBV4-3
TGCGCCAGCAGCCAAGATATAGCGGGGAAAGCCTACGAGCAGTACTTC
CASSQDIAGKAYEQYF
>NA|13|TRBJ2-3|many|TRBV12-3/TRBV12-4
TGTGCCAGCAGTCCAAGGGGGGGAGATACGCAGTATTTT
CASSPRGGDTQYF
>NA|14|TRBJ1-1|NA|TRBV28
TGTGCCAGCAGTTTCGGGGCCCCGAGGACTGAAGCTTTCTTT
CASSFGAPRTEAFF
>TRBD1|17|TRBJ2-2|many|TRBV24-1
TGTGCCACCAGTGATTTGCCAAGCGACAGGGGGACCGGGGAGCTGTTTTTT
CATSDLPSDRGTGELFF
>TRBD2|16|TRBJ2-7|many|TRBV7-9
TGTGCCAGCAGCTTTGGTTTAACTAGCGGGACATACGAGCAGTACTTC
CASSFGLTSGTYEQYF
>NA|15|TRBJ1-5|NA|TRBV20-1
TGCAGTGCCCCAATGGGCACAGGGTTGTATCAGCCCCAGCATTTT
CSAPMGTGLYQPQHF
>NA|10|TRBJ2-2|many|TRBV7-2
TGTGCCATCGGGTTCGGGGAGCTGTTTTTT
CAIGFGELFF
>TRBD1|15|TRBJ2-1|many|TRBV19
TGTGCCAGTAGTACCGGGACAGGGGGCTACAATGAGCAGTTCTTC
CASSTGTGGYNEQFF
>NA|15|TRBJ2-4|few|TRBV4-3
TGCGCCAGCAGCCATTCGACACTAGCCAAAAACATTCAGTACTTC
CASSHSTLAKNIQYF
>NA|15|TRBJ2-6|few|TRBV6-4
TGTGCCAGCAGTGCTGTGGCAGCCGGGGCCAACGTCCTGACTTTC
CASSAVAAGANVLTF
>TRBD1|16|TRBJ2-7|many|TRBV28
TGTGCCAGCAGGGACATGTGGCAGGGGGCCTTGTACGAGCAGTACTTC
CASRDMWQGALYEQYF
>TRBD1|14|TRBJ2-2|few|TRBV20-1
TGCAGTGCTAGTGGACAGGTCGGCACCGGGGAGCTGTTTTTT
CSASGQVGTGELFF
>TRBD1|15|TRBJ1-2|few|TRBV20-1
TGCAGTGCTGCCCCGGGACAGGCTTTTAACTATGGCTACACCTTC
CSAAPGQAFNYGYTF
>TRBD2|15|TRBJ2-3|NA|TRBV20-1
TGCAGTGCTAGAGATTGGGGGACTACCACAGATACGCAGTATTTT
CSARDWGTTTDTQYF
>TRBD2|18|TRBJ2-7|few|TRBV20-1
TGCAGTGCTAGAGATTTGCGACTAGCGGGGGGCGACCTCTACGAGCAGTACTTC
CSARDLRLAGGDLYEQYF
>TRBD1|17|TRBJ1-4|NA|TRBV28
TGTGCCAGCAGTCTCACAGGGGCCCCGGGGACTAATGAAAAACTGTTTTTT
CASSLTGAPGTNEKLFF
>TRBD1|14|TRBJ2-5|NA|TRBV28
TGTGCCAGCAGGGAAACAGGGGTTCCGGAGACCCAGTACTTC
CASRETGVPETQYF
>NA|18|TRBJ1-2|NA|TRBV19
TGTGCCAGTAGTACCCCCAGACCACCGTCGAGACGGGCCTATGGCTACACCTTC
CASSTPRPPSRRAYGYTF
>NA|15|TRBJ1-2|NA|TRBV4-3
TGCGCCAGCAGCCAAGACGGGCAGGAAATCTATGGCTACACCTTC
CASSQDGQEIYGYTF
>NA|15|TRBJ2-3|many|TRBV7-9
TGTGCCAGCAGAAGGTCATCCCATCTCACAGATACGCAGTATTTT
CASRRSSHLTDTQYF
>NA|14|TRBJ1-1|NA|TRBV12-3/TRBV12-4
TGTGCCAGCAGTTTAGCGGGGGGGAGCACTGAAGCTTTCTTT
CASSLAGGSTEAFF
>TRBD1|15|TRBJ2-7|NA|TRBV5-1
TGCGCCAGCAGCCTGGAAACAGGGGCAGTGGACGAGCAGTACTTC
CASSLETGAVDEQYF
>NA|12|TRBJ2-1|few|TRBV9
TGTGCCAGCAGCGCTCAGGGGGGGCAACAGTTCTTC
CASSAQGGQQFF
>NA|12|TRBJ2-5|many|TRBV27
TGTGCCAGCAGTTTATTGGGAGAGACCCAGTACTTC
CASSLLGETQYF